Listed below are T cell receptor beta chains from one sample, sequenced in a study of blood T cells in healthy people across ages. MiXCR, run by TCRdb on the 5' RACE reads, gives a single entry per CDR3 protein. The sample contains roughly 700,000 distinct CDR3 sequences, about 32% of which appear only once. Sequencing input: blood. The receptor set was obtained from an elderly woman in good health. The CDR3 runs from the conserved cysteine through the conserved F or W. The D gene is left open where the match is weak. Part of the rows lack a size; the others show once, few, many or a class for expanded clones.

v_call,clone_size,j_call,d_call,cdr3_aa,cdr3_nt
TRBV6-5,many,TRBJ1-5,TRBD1,CASSYATGGGQPQHF,TGTGCCAGCAGTTACGCGACAGGGGGTGGCCAGCCCCAGCATTTT
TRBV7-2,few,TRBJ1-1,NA,CASGLSSTLAFF,TGTGCCAGCGGTTTATCCTCGACCTTGGCTTTCTTT
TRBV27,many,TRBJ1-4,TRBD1,CASSSTGPNEKLFF,TGTGCCAGCAGCTCGACAGGGCCTAATGAAAAACTGTTTTTT
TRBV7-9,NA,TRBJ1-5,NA,CASSSGISNQPQHF,TGTGCCAGCAGCTCCGGGATTAGCAATCAGCCCCAGCATTTT
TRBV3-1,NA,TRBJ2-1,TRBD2,CASAPLAGGNEQFF,TGTGCCAGCGCTCCCCTAGCGGGAGGCAATGAGCAGTTCTTC
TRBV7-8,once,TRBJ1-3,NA,CASSPRFGAGSGNTIYF,NA
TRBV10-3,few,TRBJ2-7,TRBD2,CATYPGLGYEQYF,TGTGCCACCTATCCGGGACTAGGATACGAGCAGTACTTC
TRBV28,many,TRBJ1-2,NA,CASSKRSRHYGYTF,TGTGCCAGCAGTAAGAGGTCCCGACACTATGGCTACACCTTC
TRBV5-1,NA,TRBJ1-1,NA,CASSLAESANTEAFF,TGCGCCAGCAGCTTGGCCGAGTCGGCGAACACTGAAGCTTTCTTT
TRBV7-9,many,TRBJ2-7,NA,CASGQGSYEQYF,TGTGCCAGCGGGCAGGGCTCCTACGAGCAGTACTTC
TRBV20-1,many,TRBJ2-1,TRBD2,CSARENRLAGGPDEQFF,TGCAGTGCTAGAGAGAATAGACTAGCGGGGGGGCCCGATGAGCAGTTCTTC
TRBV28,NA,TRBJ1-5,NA,CASRWETSFQPQHF,TGTGCCAGCAGGTGGGAAACGTCTTTTCAGCCCCAGCATTTT
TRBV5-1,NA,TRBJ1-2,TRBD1,CASSPCGDRNYGYTF,TGCGCCAGCAGCCCCTGCGGGGACAGGAACTATGGCTACACCTTC
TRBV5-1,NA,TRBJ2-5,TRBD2,CASGAGGQETQYF,TGCGCCAGCGGGGCGGGGGGACAAGAGACCCAGTACTTC
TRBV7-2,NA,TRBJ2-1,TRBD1,CASSPRRQGAYNEQFF,TGTGCCAGCAGCCCCCGTAGGCAGGGGGCTTACAATGAGCAGTTCTTC
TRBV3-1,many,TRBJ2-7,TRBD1,CASSQQQGAGEQYF,TGTGCCAGCAGCCAACAACAGGGGGCAGGCGAGCAGTACTTC
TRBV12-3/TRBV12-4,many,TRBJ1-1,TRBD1,CASSPQGATEAFF,TGTGCCAGCAGTCCCCAGGGGGCCACTGAAGCTTTCTTT